These T cell receptor beta chains were read from a single sample in a study of early T cells in non-severe SARS-CoV-2 infection. Each CDR3 protein is one row after TCRdb ran MiXCR on the 5' RACE reads. The sample gives some 120,000 distinct CDR3 sequences, just under 15% of which show up once; 20% to 25% is in the top ten. The sequenced sample was whole blood. Every receptor here comes from an adult who was a healthcare worker with PCR-confirmed SARS-CoV-2 infection or an uninfected control (not recorded which). CDR3s include the opening cysteine and the closing phenylalanine or tryptophan. Each record gives: clone size, J gene, D gene, V gene, CDR3 protein, CDR3 DNA. The D gene is left open where the match is weak. Expanded clones get a size class; other rows say once, few or many, or leave the size out.

>-|TRBJ2-2|-|TRBV18
CASSRPPGAGGLFF
TGTGCCAGCTCACGCCCCCCGGGTGCCGGGGGGCTGTTTTTT
>few|TRBJ1-2|-|TRBV12-3/TRBV12-4
CASGYREGYTF
TGTGCCAGCGGATACAGGGAAGGCTACACCTTC
>-|TRBJ1-4|TRBD1|TRBV2
CASSVVGQGVSNEKLFF
TGTGCCAGCAGTGTGGTCGGGCAGGGGGTGTCTAATGAAAAACTGTTTTTT
>few|TRBJ2-7|TRBD2|TRBV2
CASSVGGAYEQYF
TGTGCCAGCAGTGTCGGGGGGGCCTACGAGCAGTACTTC
>few|TRBJ2-1|-|TRBV5-1
CASSLATALNEQFF
TGCGCCAGCAGCTTGGCGACTGCCTTAAATGAGCAGTTCTTC
>few|TRBJ2-4|TRBD1|TRBV15
CATSRDTGTENIQYF
TGTGCCACCAGCAGAGACACCGGGACAGAAAACATTCAGTACTTC
>many|TRBJ2-7|TRBD2|TRBV29-1
CSARAGTSDTYEQYF
TGCAGCGCCCGGGCCGGGACTAGCGATACCTACGAGCAGTACTTC
>many|TRBJ1-2|-|TRBV3-1
CASSRTESYGYTF
TGTGCCAGCAGCCGGACAGAGAGCTATGGCTACACCTTC
>few|TRBJ1-6|-|TRBV2
CASRPGIGGNSPLHF
TGTGCCAGCAGGCCAGGGATCGGAGGAAATTCACCCCTCCACTTT
>few|TRBJ2-3|-|TRBV3-1
CASSHEGLTDTQYF
TGTGCCAGCAGCCACGAGGGCCTCACAGATACGCAGTATTTT
>-|TRBJ2-1|-|TRBV3-1
CASSHAGPNEQFF
TGTGCCAGCAGCCATGCAGGGCCCAATGAGCAGTTCTTC
>few|TRBJ2-7|-|TRBV2
CASSEIAVPYEQYF
TGTGCCAGCAGTGAGATTGCCGTACCCTACGAGCAGTACTTC
>-|TRBJ2-2|-|TRBV4-2
CASSQFPAGDGTGELFF
TGTGCCAGCAGCCAATTCCCCGCCGGGGACGGAACCGGGGAGCTGTTTTTT
>few|TRBJ1-2|TRBD1|TRBV7-6
CASSRRDRGPVGYTF
TGTGCCAGCAGCCGACGTGACAGGGGGCCGGTTGGCTACACCTTC
>-|TRBJ2-7|-|TRBV25-1
CASSESTVLPYEQYF
TGTGCCAGCAGTGAATCAACAGTCTTACCCTACGAGCAGTACTTC
>once|TRBJ2-1|-|TRBV9
CASSGYGDSGDNEQFF
TGTGCCAGCAGCGGTTACGGGGACTCAGGGGACAATGAGCAGTTCTTC